This T cell receptor (beta chain) was sequenced in a study of cytomegalovirus exposure and HLA in healthy donors. The primer mix had 60 Vbeta and 13 Jbeta primers. Generated by immunoSEQ multiplex PCR, the TCRdb table keeps only in-frame clones and is missing some. The table shows 45,000 to 60,000 clones, with about three quarters occurring only once. V was clipped by 0 bases and J by 7 bases, with 19 bases between them. The CDR3 runs 17 residues. Germline CDR1 MGHRA, CDR2 YSYEKL. The gene calls are TRBV4-1 and TRBJ1-5, with a weak D call TRBD1 (5 bases). The TCR comes from a man between 18 and 35 years old in good health and CMV-seronegative. The sequenced sample was PBMCs. CDR3 DNA: TGCGCCAGCAGCCAAGATCGCCAGCAGGGCGGTTGGCAGCCCCAGCATTTT. It codes for CASSQDRQQGGWQPQHF.